The T cell receptor beta chain under discussion was sequenced for a study of shared clonotypes between healthy human individuals. Sequenced by immunoSEQ multiplex PCR; TCRdb stores in-frame clones only, minus some. Among some 2,000,000 clones listed, less than 95% were seen once. In the naive CD8 group, cells lacked CD45RO and were positively selected for CCR7, so terminally differentiated effector memory CD45RA+ cells were left out. The germline gives CDR1 MNHNS, CDR2 SASEGT. The CDR3 runs to 16 residues. Germline trimming cut 3 bases from V and 10 bases from J; bases unmatched to any gene: 10. The chain carries TRBV6-1 and TRBJ1-6; TRBD1 aligns across 9 bases. Material for sequencing was naive CD8+ T cells sorted from blood. This TCR derives from a man between 18 and 35 years old in good health. The CDR3 here is CASSDLTGTGRSPLHF. CDR3 bases: TGTGCCAGCAGTGACTTAACTGGGACAGGGCGATCACCCCTCCACTTT.